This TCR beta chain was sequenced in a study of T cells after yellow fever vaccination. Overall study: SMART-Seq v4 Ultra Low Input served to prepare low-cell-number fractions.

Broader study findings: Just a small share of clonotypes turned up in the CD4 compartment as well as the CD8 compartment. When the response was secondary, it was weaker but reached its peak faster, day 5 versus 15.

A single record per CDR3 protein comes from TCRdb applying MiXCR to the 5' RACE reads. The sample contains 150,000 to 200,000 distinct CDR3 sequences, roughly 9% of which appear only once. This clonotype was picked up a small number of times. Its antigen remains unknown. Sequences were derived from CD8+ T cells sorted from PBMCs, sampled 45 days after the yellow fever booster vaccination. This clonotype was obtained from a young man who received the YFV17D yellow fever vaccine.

The CDR3 spells CASSLEGLPYEQYF. DNA for the CDR3: TGTGCCAGCAGTTTAGAAGGGTTGCCCTACGAGCAGTACTTC. The chain links TRBV12-3 or TRBV12-4 to TRBJ2-7; no clear D. Deletions cut 1 base from V and 2 bases from J, with 9 bases between. The CDR3 covers 14 residues.